A selection of T cell receptor beta chains follows, all from one sample in a study of blood T cell repertoires in COVID-19. The repertoire was sequenced with immunoSEQ multiplex PCR; TCRdb's copy has only in-frame clones and lacks some. The data hold tens of thousands of clones, with 86% observed a single time. Sequencing was performed on peripheral blood. Every receptor here comes from a human donor in a cohort sampled during active COVID-19. The CDR3 runs from the conserved cysteine through the conserved F or W. Each record gives: CDR3 DNA, CDR3 protein, clone size, V gene, D gene, J gene. A D gene is named only where the DNA matches it firmly. Expanded clones are given a class, and other clones once, few, many or no size at all.

TGTGCCAGCAGCCCTGGTGGGCGGGGCTCCTACAATGAGCAGTTCTTC | CASSPGGRGSYNEQFF | - | TRBV9 | - | TRBJ2-1
TGTGCCAGTAGCCGCCTCAGGGATTACTATGGCTACACCTTC | CASSRLRDYYGYTF | once | TRBV19 | - | TRBJ1-2
TGTGCCACCAGCAGAGATGGGGAGTGGGTCCGTGGAAACACCATATATTTT | CATSRDGEWVRGNTIYF | once | TRBV15 | - | TRBJ1-3
TGTGCCAGTAGTATCGCGGGTTACAATGAGCAGTTCTTC | CASSIAGYNEQFF | once | TRBV19 | - | TRBJ2-1
TGTGCCAGCAAACCTCAGGGGGCTGAGACCCAGTACTTC | CASKPQGAETQYF | - | TRBV6-5 | TRBD1 | TRBJ2-5
TGCAGCATCCAGGCGGGGGGCGCCCACAATGAGCAGTTCTTC | CSIQAGGAHNEQFF | - | TRBV29-1 | TRBD2 | TRBJ2-1
TGTGCCACCAGCCTTTACCCCGGGACTAGCGGTTTCTACGAGCAGTACTTC | CATSLYPGTSGFYEQYF | - | TRBV15 | TRBD2 | TRBJ2-7
TGTGCCAGTAGTATAGAGGGCTCCGGGGAGCTGTTTTTT | CASSIEGSGELFF | once | TRBV19 | - | TRBJ2-2
TGTGCCAGCAGGGCAGGGACTATCTCCTATAATTCACCCCTCCACTTT | CASRAGTISYNSPLHF | - | TRBV28 | - | TRBJ1-6
TGTGCCAGCAGCCGAGGACAGGATACAGATACGCAGTATTTT | CASSRGQDTDTQYF | - | TRBV11-3 | TRBD1 | TRBJ2-3
TGCGCCAGCAGCCAAGGACTAGCGCAAAGCTCCTACAATGAGCAGTTCTTC | CASSQGLAQSSYNEQFF | - | TRBV4-1 | TRBD2 | TRBJ2-1
TGTGCCAGCAGCGCCCAACAGGGCAGAGTGGATACGCAGTATTTT | CASSAQQGRVDTQYF | - | TRBV7-9 | - | TRBJ2-3
TGTGCCAGCTCGTTAAGCCCAAATGAAAAACTGTTTTTT | CASSLSPNEKLFF | - | TRBV18 | - | TRBJ1-4
TGCGCCAGCAGCCTCCACCATGTAGCGGGAGAAAGTGAGTACAATGAGCAGTTCTTC | CASSLHHVAGESEYNEQFF | - | TRBV4-3 | TRBD2 | TRBJ2-1
TGCGCCAGCAGTACAGGACAGGTGGGAACCTACGAGCAGTACTTC | CASSTGQVGTYEQYF | - | TRBV10-2 | TRBD1 | TRBJ2-7
TGTGCCACCAGCAGAGGGGGAGCGGCCACCGGGGAGCTGTTTTTT | CATSRGGAATGELFF | - | TRBV15 | - | TRBJ2-2
TGCGCCAGCAGCCAAGGGCAGGGAGGTGGTGGTGAGCAGTACTTC | CASSQGQGGGGEQYF | - | TRBV4-1 | - | TRBJ2-7
TGTGCCAGTAGTAGCGGCCAAGAGACCCAGTACTTC | CASSSGQETQYF | once | TRBV19 | - | TRBJ2-5
TGTGCCAGCAGCTCTAGCGGGGAGACCTACAATGAGCAGTTCTTC | CASSSSGETYNEQFF | - | TRBV11-3 | TRBD2 | TRBJ2-1
TGTGCCAGCAAATCCGGGGGGGCCCCCACAGATACGCAGTATTTT | CASKSGGAPTDTQYF | - | TRBV9 | TRBD2 | TRBJ2-3
TGTGCCAGCAGCCAGGGACTAGGGAGCGGCTACACCTTC | CASSQGLGSGYTF | - | TRBV7-9 | - | TRBJ1-2
TGTGCCAGCAGCCCGGGGACAGACGCCTATGGCTACACCTTC | CASSPGTDAYGYTF | - | TRBV11-2 | TRBD1 | TRBJ1-2
TGCGCCAGCAGCTCAAGGACAGGCTCCACCTACGAGCAGTACTTC | CASSSRTGSTYEQYF | - | TRBV5-1 | TRBD1 | TRBJ2-7
TGTGCCAGCTCACCTCTGGGACTAGCTTACAATGAGCAGTTCTTC | CASSPLGLAYNEQFF | few | TRBV18 | TRBD2 | TRBJ2-1
TGCGCCAGCAGTTTGGGGACAGGGGGTCAGGGGCAGCCCCAGCATTTT | CASSLGTGGQGQPQHF | - | TRBV5-1 | TRBD1 | TRBJ1-5
TGTGCCAGCAGTTCAAACATCTTCACGTACTTC | CASSSNIFTYF | - | TRBV28 | - | TRBJ2-7
TGCGCCAGCAGGGAAGGGGTTAGGGACACTGAAGCTTTCTTT | CASREGVRDTEAFF | - | TRBV5-1 | - | TRBJ1-1
TGTGCCAGCAGTCTGCCGGGACAGGGGTTGGATACGCAGTATTTT | CASSLPGQGLDTQYF | - | TRBV28 | TRBD1 | TRBJ2-3
TGCGCCAGCAGCTTGGGCCTAGCGGGAGGTAACAATGAGCAGTTCTTC | CASSLGLAGGNNEQFF | - | TRBV5-1 | TRBD2 | TRBJ2-1
TGTGCCATCAGTGAAAGGGGCGGCGGTGATCAGCCCCAGCATTTT | CAISERGGGDQPQHF | few | TRBV10-3 | - | TRBJ1-5
TGTGCCAGCAGCTTAGGAGGGGGCGTGAACACTGAAGCTTTCTTT | CASSLGGGVNTEAFF | - | TRBV7-6 | TRBD1 | TRBJ1-1
TGTGCCAGCAGCTTAGTGACAGGGTTTTTCCATGGCTACACCTTC | CASSLVTGFFHGYTF | - | TRBV11-2 | TRBD1 | TRBJ1-2
TGTGCCAGCTCACCCTCTCTGGACAGGGCTGCCGGGGAGCTGTTTTTT | CASSPSLDRAAGELFF | few | TRBV18 | TRBD1 | TRBJ2-2
TGTGCCAGCAGTTACTATCAATGGACAGGGGCCGTCGAGCAGTACTTC | CASSYYQWTGAVEQYF | - | TRBV6-2/TRBV6-3 | TRBD1 | TRBJ2-7
TGCAGCGTTGTCCGGGACAGAAGCACAGATACGCAGTATTTT | CSVVRDRSTDTQYF | - | TRBV29-1 | TRBD1 | TRBJ2-3
TGTGCCGCAAGGGGACAGACCAAAACTTTCTCTGGGGCCAACGTCCTGACTTTC | CAARGQTKTFSGANVLTF | - | TRBV28 | TRBD1 | TRBJ2-6
TGTGCCAGCAGTTACCCGGGTAATGAGCAGTTCTTC | CASSYPGNEQFF | - | TRBV6-2/TRBV6-3 | - | TRBJ2-1
TGTGCCAGTAGTTTTTATCCTGATGAGCAGTTCTTC | CASSFYPDEQFF | - | TRBV19 | - | TRBJ2-1
TGTGCCAGCAGTGAATCCCAGGGATCAATTCCCCAGTACTTC | CASSESQGSIPQYF | once | TRBV6-1 | - | TRBJ2-5
TGTGCCAGCAGCCGGACAGGTCAAGAAGCCCAGTACTTC | CASSRTGQEAQYF | - | TRBV9 | TRBD1 | TRBJ2-5
TGTGCCAGTAGTATCGGTGGCCTAAGCGGGGGTGAAAAACTGTTTTTT | CASSIGGLSGGEKLFF | - | TRBV19 | - | TRBJ1-4
TGCGCCAGCAGCTTGGAACAGGGGAATGGCTACACCTTC | CASSLEQGNGYTF | - | TRBV5-1 | TRBD1 | TRBJ1-2
TGCAGTGCTGAGTACAATGAGCAGTTCTTC | CSAEYNEQFF | - | TRBV20-1 | - | TRBJ2-1
TGTGCCAGCAGTACAAGCTCCTACGAGCAGTACTTC | CASSTSSYEQYF | once | TRBV12-3/TRBV12-4 | - | TRBJ2-7
TGTGCCAGCAGCCAAAAACAGGGGGGAGCTAACTATGGCTACACCTTC | CASSQKQGGANYGYTF | - | TRBV3-1/TRBV3-2 | TRBD1 | TRBJ1-2
TGTGCCAGCAGTTACGTAGGACAGGGAGGCAATCAGCCCCAGCATTTT | CASSYVGQGGNQPQHF | - | TRBV28 | TRBD1 | TRBJ1-5
TGTGCCAGCAGCCCAAAGGGGGTCAGGGATTTCTACGAGCAGTACTTC | CASSPKGVRDFYEQYF | - | TRBV7-9 | - | TRBJ2-7
TGTGCCAGCAGTTCTGGTCCGAGGAATGAAAAACTGTTTTTT | CASSSGPRNEKLFF | - | TRBV6-5 | - | TRBJ1-4
TGTGCCAGCAGCTTAATGGGGAGTCCACAGTTCTTC | CASSLMGSPQFF | - | TRBV7-3 | - | TRBJ2-1
TGTGCCACCAGTGGGAGTGGGGCCAACGTCCTGACTTTC | CATSGSGANVLTF | - | TRBV24-1 | - | TRBJ2-6
TGTGCCAGCAGCTTGAGCGGGGGGTCCTACAATGAGCAGTTCTTC | CASSLSGGSYNEQFF | - | TRBV7-6 | TRBD2 | TRBJ2-1
TGTGCCAGCAGTTCTAGCGGGGGGCTCCGCACAGATACGCAGTATTTT | CASSSSGGLRTDTQYF | - | TRBV7-2 | TRBD2 | TRBJ2-3
TGCGCCAGCCGGCAGGGCTTACAAGAGACCCAGTACTTC | CASRQGLQETQYF | many | TRBV5-1 | - | TRBJ2-5
TGTGCCAGCGTACCCGGGACAGGGACCTACGAGCAGTACTTC | CASVPGTGTYEQYF | - | TRBV28 | TRBD1 | TRBJ2-7
TGTGCCAGCAGTTTAAGACAGGGGGACTATGGCTACACCTTC | CASSLRQGDYGYTF | - | TRBV28 | TRBD1 | TRBJ1-2
TGTGCCAGCAGAGTCGGGGGGGCAGGGGACAATGAGCAGTTCTTC | CASRVGGAGDNEQFF | - | TRBV25-1 | TRBD2 | TRBJ2-1
TGTGCCATCAGGGCAGGGGCCAATGAGCAGTTCTTC | CAIRAGANEQFF | - | TRBV10-3 | - | TRBJ2-1
TGCGCCAGCAGTGACGGGACAGGGGGGAAAGAGACCCAGTACTTC | CASSDGTGGKETQYF | - | TRBV5-1 | TRBD1 | TRBJ2-5
TGTGCCAGCAGCTTAGCCCCCGGGACTAAAGACAATGAGCAGTTCTTC | CASSLAPGTKDNEQFF | - | TRBV7-9 | TRBD2 | TRBJ2-1